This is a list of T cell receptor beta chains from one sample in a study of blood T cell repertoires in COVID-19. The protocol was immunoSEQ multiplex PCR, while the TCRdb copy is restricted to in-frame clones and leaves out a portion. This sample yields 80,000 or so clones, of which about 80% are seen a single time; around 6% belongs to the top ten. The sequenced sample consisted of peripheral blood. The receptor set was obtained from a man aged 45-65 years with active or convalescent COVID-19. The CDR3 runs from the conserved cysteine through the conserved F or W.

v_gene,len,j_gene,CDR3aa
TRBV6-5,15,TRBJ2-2,CASSPWTGNTGELFF
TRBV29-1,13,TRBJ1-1,CSVVGSEGTEAFF
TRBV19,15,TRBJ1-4,CASSTRTGGYEKLFF
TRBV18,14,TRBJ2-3,CASSPGQGTDTQYF
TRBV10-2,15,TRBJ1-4,CASSDTGTGYEKLFF
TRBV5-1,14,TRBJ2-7,CASSSGQGAPEQYF
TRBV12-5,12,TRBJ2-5,CASGLDSLTQYF
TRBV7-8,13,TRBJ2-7,CASSPLSSYEQYF
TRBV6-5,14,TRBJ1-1,CASSYSRVNTEAFF
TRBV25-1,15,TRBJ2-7,CASSDRGRGLYEQYF
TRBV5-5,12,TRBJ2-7,CASSLETVEQYF
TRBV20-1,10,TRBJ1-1,CSARGSGAFF
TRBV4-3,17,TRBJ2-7,CASSHRRAVTGDHEQYF
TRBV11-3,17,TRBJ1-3,CASSFSRQGDSGNTIYF
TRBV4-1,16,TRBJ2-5,CASSQVTGEGAETQYF
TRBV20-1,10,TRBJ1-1,CSAAGDRAFF
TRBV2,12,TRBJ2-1,CASSGALNEQFF
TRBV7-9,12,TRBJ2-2,CASRGAAGELFF
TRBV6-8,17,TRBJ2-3,CASSYSTSGGDADTQYF
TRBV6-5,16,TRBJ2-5,CASSSHGLAGKETQYF
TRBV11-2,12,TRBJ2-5,CASSFGGETQYF
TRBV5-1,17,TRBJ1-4,CASSSGGTGFANEKLFF
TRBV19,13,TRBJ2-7,CASGGTLIDEQYF
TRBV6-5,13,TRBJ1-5,CASSWWGGQPQHF
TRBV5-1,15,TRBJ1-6,CASSSMTGTNSPLHF
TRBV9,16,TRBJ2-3,CASSSSWRGGLVPQYF
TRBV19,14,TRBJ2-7,CASSVRQGTDEQYF